The 6 T cell receptor beta chains in this list originate from one sample, sequenced in a study of Ad26.COV2.S vaccination and SARS-CoV-2 variants. The repertoire was sequenced with immunoSEQ multiplex PCR; TCRdb's copy has only in-frame clones and lacks some. Of around 500,000 clones listed, roughly nine tenths are singletons. Treatment in this sample: 15 to 20 received Ad26.COV2.S at low or high dose, single or two shots; roughly five received placebo; per-sample allocation not given. The samples date from day 63 after the first vaccine or placebo injection. The starting material was peripheral blood, obtained in a trial of Ad26.COV2.S vaccine versus placebo. The receptors here all came from a person aged 18-65 years who received the Ad26.COV2.S COVID-19 vaccine or a placebo.

This rearrangement joins TRBV7-6 to TRBJ1-1; 8 bases are a match to TRBD1. Germline V gene sequence: CDR1 SGHVS, CDR2 FNYEAQ. The CDR3 length is 14 residues. The ends lost 5 bases at V and 1 base at J; junction bases unmatched: 3. This CDR3 reads CASSRQGPNTEAFF. DNA for the CDR3: TGTGCCAGCAGCAGACAGGGGCCGAACACTGAAGCTTTCTTT.

The chain carries TRBV7-3 and TRBJ1-3; D call uncertain. Germline CDR1 is SGHTA and CDR2 is FQGTGA. The CDR3 extends over 12 amino acids. V was clipped by 6 bases and J by 7 bases, with 10 bases between them. CDR3 residues: CASSPDGNTIYF. The DNA of the CDR3 is TGTGCCAGCAGTCCTGACGGGAACACCATATATTTT.

CDR3 residues: CASRSEGTEGGYTF. CDR3 DNA sequence: TGTGCCAGCAGATCTGAGGGGACGGAGGGCGGCTACACCTTC. The J gene is TRBJ1-2, the V gene TRBV7-9; D is possibly TRBD1 (5 bases). The V gene lost 6 bases and the J gene lost 8 bases, with 19 bases spanning the gap. The CDR3 contains 14 residues. CDR1 is SEHNR, CDR2 FQNEAQ, per germline (reference sequence).

This rearrangement joins TRBV20-1 to TRBJ2-2; D gene ambiguous. The CDR3 contains 14 residues. Germline V gene data show CDR1 as DFQATT and CDR2 as SNEGSKA (reference sequence). Trimming pared 3 bases from V and 0 bases from J, leaving 8 bases between. The CDR3 bases are TGCAGTGCTAGTCCAGGACCGAACACCGGGGAGCTGTTTTTT. Translation gives CSASPGPNTGELFF.

This clone appeared a single time. V and J are TRBV6-1 and TRBJ2-4; D uncertain. Trimming removed 3 bases from V and 0 bases from J, with 12 bases in between. CDR1 MNHNS and CDR2 SASEGT come from the germline V gene. This CDR3 region has 16 residues. The CDR3 DNA reads TGTGCCAGCAGTGAGCTCAGCCGTATAGCCAAAAACATTCAGTACTTC. It codes for CASSELSRIAKNIQYF.

The CDR3 DNA sequence: TGCAGCGTTGAGTCCCCCAAGGGGAAAGATACTGAAGCTTTCTTT. This translates into CSVESPKGKDTEAFF. The rearrangement joins TRBV29-1 to TRBJ1-1; perhaps TRBD1 as D (5 bases). Trimming removed 3 bases at V and 5 bases at J, with 19 bases between. In germline, CDR1 is SQVTM, CDR2 ANQGSEA. The length of the CDR3 is 15 residues. The complete variable domain, with remaining parts taken from reference TRBV29-1 and TRBJ1-1, reads SAVISQKPSRDICQRGTSLTIQCQVDSQVTMMFWYRQQPGQSLTLIATANQGSEATYESGFVIDKFPISRPNLTFSTLTVSNMSPEDSSIYLCSVESPKGKDTEAFFGQGTRLTVV.